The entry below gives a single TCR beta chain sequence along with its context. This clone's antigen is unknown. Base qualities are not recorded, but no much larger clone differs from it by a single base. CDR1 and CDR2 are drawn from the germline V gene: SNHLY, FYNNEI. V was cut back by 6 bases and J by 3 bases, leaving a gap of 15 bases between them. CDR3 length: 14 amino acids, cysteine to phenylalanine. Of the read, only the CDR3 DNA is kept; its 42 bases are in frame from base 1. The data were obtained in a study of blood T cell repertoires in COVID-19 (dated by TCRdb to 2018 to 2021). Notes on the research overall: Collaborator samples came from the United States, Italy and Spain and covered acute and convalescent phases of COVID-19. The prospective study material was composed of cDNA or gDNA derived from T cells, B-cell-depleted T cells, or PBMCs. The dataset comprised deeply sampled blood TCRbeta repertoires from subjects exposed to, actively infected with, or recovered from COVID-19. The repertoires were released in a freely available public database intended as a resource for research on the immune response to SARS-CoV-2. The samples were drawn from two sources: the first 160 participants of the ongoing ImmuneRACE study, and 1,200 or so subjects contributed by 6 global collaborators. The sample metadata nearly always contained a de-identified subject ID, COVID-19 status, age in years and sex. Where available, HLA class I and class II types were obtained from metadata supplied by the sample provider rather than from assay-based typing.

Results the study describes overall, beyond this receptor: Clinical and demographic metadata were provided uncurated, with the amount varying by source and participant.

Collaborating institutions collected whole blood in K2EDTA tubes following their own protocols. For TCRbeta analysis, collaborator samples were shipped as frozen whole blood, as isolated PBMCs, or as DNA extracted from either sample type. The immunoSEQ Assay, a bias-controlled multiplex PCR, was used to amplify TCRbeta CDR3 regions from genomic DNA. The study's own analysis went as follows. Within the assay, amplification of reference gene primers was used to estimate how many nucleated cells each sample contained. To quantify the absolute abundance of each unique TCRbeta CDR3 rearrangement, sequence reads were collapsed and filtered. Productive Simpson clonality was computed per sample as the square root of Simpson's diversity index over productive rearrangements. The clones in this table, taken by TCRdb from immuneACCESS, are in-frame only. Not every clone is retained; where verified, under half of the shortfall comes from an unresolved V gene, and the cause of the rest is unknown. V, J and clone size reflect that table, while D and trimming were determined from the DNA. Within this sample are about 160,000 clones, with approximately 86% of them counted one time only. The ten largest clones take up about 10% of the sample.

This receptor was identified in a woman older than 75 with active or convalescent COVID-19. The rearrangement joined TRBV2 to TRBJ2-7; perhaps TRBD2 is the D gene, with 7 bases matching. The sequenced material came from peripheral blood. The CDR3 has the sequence CASRGRGTFYEQYF. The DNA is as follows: TGTGCCAGCAGAGGGCGGGGGACATTCTACGAGCAGTACTTC.